Below, one TCR beta chain is given with its context. Using immunoSEQ multiplex PCR, the repertoire was profiled, and TCRdb retains in-frame clones only, with some absent. The sample shows around 250,000 clones, roughly 84% of them seen only once. Recruits, aged roughly 18 to 95 years, lived in some 25 US areas. This record belongs to a study of blood T cell repertoires in COVID-19. For the study at large: Samples came from the United States, Italy and Spain, spanning acute and convalescent COVID-19. T cells, B-cell-depleted T cells, or PBMCs provided the cDNA or gDNA that served as material.

Germline CDR1 and CDR2: LGHDT and YNNKEL (reference sequence). The CDR3 sequence is 15 residues long. V lost 1 base to trimming and J lost 0 bases, with 10 bases between them. The sequence was obtained from a man aged 45-60 years who had recovered from COVID-19. The V call is TRBV3-1 (or the pseudogene TRBV3-2), the J call TRBJ2-7; unclear D gene. Input material: PBMCs or T cells enriched from blood (not recorded which). CDR3 sequence reads: CASSQVQSFSYEQYF. The CDR3 coding sequence is TGTGCCAGCAGCCAAGTTCAGTCATTCTCCTACGAGCAGTACTTC.